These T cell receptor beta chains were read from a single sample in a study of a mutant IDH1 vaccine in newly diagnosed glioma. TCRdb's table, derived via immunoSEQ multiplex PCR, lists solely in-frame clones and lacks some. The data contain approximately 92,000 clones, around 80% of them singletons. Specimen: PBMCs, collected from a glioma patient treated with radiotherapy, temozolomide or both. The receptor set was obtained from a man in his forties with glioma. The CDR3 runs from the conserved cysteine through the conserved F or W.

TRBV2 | CASKLAGGVTDTQYF
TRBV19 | CASSRWDPTGMSTEAFF
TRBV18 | CASSPPSTGSGETQYF
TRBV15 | CATSRDSATGELFF
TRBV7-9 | CASSLDRTGINEKLFF
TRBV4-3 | CASSKDTSLLDTQYF
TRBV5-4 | CASSLAGNTIYF
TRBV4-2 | CASSQAGAIRYEQYF
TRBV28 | CASNWDSEQYF
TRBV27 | CASSLRDTRNEQFF
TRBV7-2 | CASSRGRGARDF
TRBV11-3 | CASSPTNRWSSYNEQFF
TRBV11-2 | CASSLGAGTTYEQYF
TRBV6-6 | CASRRDNYEQYF
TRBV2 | CASSEVGRAEYGYTF
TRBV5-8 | CASSLVPDPGNQPQHF
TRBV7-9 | CASSQTQPPNTGELFF
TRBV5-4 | CASSFDRSGYTF
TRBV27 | CASSLGGENEQYF
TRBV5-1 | CASSLVASEQFF
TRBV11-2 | CASKATGGNEQFF
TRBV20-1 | CSAYDRYEQYF
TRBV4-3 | CASSRPGQGDNEQFF
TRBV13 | CASSLSRADTQYF
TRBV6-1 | CASSEGQGYRSNTEAFF
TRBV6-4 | CASSDRLAGHNEQFF
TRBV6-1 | CASGQGMNTEAFF
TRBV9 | CASKSGLNTEAFF
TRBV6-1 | CASSSGLAGGGEQFF
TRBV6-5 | CASRDPGSYEQYF
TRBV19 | CASSLSVVPVSNEQFF
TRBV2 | CASSGDTEAFF
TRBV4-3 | CASSQDAGHSYEQYF
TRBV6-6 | CASTPTGTYEQYF
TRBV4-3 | CASSQYRELYNSPLHF
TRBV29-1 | CSVEAVQGRSTEAFF
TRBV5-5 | CASSLRRDNSPYEQYF
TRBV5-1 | CASSSFVPAPYNEQFF
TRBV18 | CASSFGQGAKTQYF
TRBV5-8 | CASSPGQGVKANEKLFF
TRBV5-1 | CASSLRGADTDTQYF
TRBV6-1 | CASSEWRGQAQYF
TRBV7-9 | CASSSGLTVGWETQYF